The T cell receptor (beta chain) described here comes from a study of T cell responses to AZD1222 COVID-19 vaccine. Sequenced by immunoSEQ multiplex PCR; TCRdb stores in-frame clones only, minus some. In the table there are roughly 120,000 clones, roughly 85% of which are singletons. The germline gives CDR1 MDHEN, CDR2 SYDVKM. V gave up 2 bases and J gave up 2 bases, with 10 bases separating them. The CDR3 has 14 residues. The sample holds one count of this clone. The origin of this receptor is an adult in good health. The rearrangement uses TRBV28 and TRBJ2-7, with D perhaps assigned TRBD1 or TRBD2 (5 bases each). Sample: peripheral blood, taken on day 0 of MenACWY control vaccination. The CDR3 region has the DNA TGTGCCAGCAGTTTAGAGGGGCCCCCCTACGAGCAGTACTTC. This gives the protein CASSLEGPPYEQYF.